This TCR beta chain was profiled in a study of blood T cell repertoires in COVID-19. Study-level information: The United States, Italy and Spain provided the acute and convalescent COVID-19 samples.

As originally analysed: Amplification with reference gene primers provided the estimates of nucleated cell counts. Some clones are missing from TCRdb's copy, which holds only in-frame ones; the method was immunoSEQ multiplex PCR. Clone size and V and J calls were adopted from that table, with D and trimming inferred from the DNA. Of 60,000 to 85,000 clones in the sample, roughly nine tenths were seen once. The sample taken for sequencing was peripheral blood. The source of this sequence is a man over 45 with active COVID-19.

The CDR3 DNA sequence: TGTGCCAGTAGTCCGGGGACTAGCGGGCCCTACGAGCAGTACTTC. Amino acid sequence: CASSPGTSGPYEQYF. The V gene is TRBV19, the J gene TRBJ2-7; 12 bases match TRBD2. The CDR3 contains 15 residues. Germline V gene lookup returns CDR1 LNHDA and CDR2 SQIVND (reference sequence). V lost 5 bases, J lost 2 bases, and 4 bases stayed unmatched.